The sequence of this T cell receptor (beta chain) was determined in a study of molecular identifiers for immune sequencing clone quantification. This clonotype was observed at least ten times. J lost 4 bases, V lost 6 bases, and 12 bases had no gene match. Germline lookup yields CDR1 DFQATT and CDR2 SNEGSKA (reference sequence). The CDR3 is 15 residues long. Using its own MiXCR run on the PCR reads, TCRdb lists one record per CDR3 protein. The data show some 93,000 distinct CDR3 sequences, 21% seen once. This receptor was identified in a human donor in good health. Some libraries in this study had Jurkat cell RNA spiked in. The chain is built from TRBV20-1 and TRBJ1-3, with 7 positions matching TRBD1. The source material was naive CD8+ T cells from blood, with Jurkat cell RNA spiked in. Subset denoted: FACS-sorted CD8+CD4-CCR7+CD45RA+ naive T cells. Here the CDR3 reads CSAIKTGLTGNTIYF. The CDR3 DNA reads as TGCAGTGCGATTAAGACAGGGCTGACGGGAAACACCATATATTTT.